These 20 T cell receptor beta chains were all obtained from the same sample, sequenced in a study of esophageal squamous cell carcinoma tumors. PCR used a TCR alpha or TCR beta constant-region primer with a P20EA primer, then nested PCR with CA2 or CB2. TCR genes were amplified by unbiased adaptor ligation RT-PCR, with reverse transcription primed by a polyT18-containing BSL-18E primer. One entry per CDR3 protein results from TCRdb running MiXCR on the 5' RACE reads. The sample contains around 6,000 distinct CDR3 sequences, less than 25% of which appear only once. Sequencing input: tumor tissue. These receptor sequences come from a man aged 50 to 80 with esophageal squamous cell carcinoma.

This chain joins TRBV28 and TRBJ2-2; 7 bases map to TRBD2. Trimming took 6 bases from V and 6 from J; bases not matched to a gene: 7. Germline V lookup: CDR1 MDHEN, CDR2 SYDVKM. The CDR3 has 14 residues. CDR3 DNA: TGTGCCAGCAGCCACGGACTAGTCGCCGGGGAGCTGTTTTTT. This sequence encodes CASSHGLVAGELFF.

This clonotype was detected only a few times. The chain joins TRBV24-1 to TRBJ2-2, with TRBD1 matching over 7 bases. This CDR3 has 13 residues. Germline V gives CDR1 KGHDR, CDR2 SFDVKD. After removal of 9 bases from V and 7 bases from J, the junction contained 7 bases not matched to a gene. The CDR3 sequence: CATGGQVGGELFF. The CDR3 DNA sequence: TGTGCCACCGGCGGACAGGTCGGCGGGGAGCTGTTTTTT.

The rearrangement joins TRBV24-1 to TRBJ2-3; 9 bases align to TRBD1. CDR3 length: 16 residues. The V gene end was trimmed by 4 bases and the J gene end by 4 bases; junction bases not matched to a gene: 8. Germline CDR1 is KGHDR and CDR2 is SFDVKD. Written as DNA, the CDR3 is TGTGCCACCAGTGACCCTCCGGGACAGGGTGCAGATACGCAGTATTTT. Translation: CATSDPPGQGADTQYF.

This chain links TRBV12-3 or TRBV12-4 with TRBJ1-4; 9 bases line up with TRBD1. This CDR3 has 14 amino acids. Trimming cost V 6 bases and J 8 bases; bases outside gene matches: 7. DNA of the CDR3: TGTGCCAGCAGCACGGGACAGGGCAACGAAAAACTGTTTTTT. Amino acid sequence: CASSTGQGNEKLFF.

To note about this clonotype: This clone may be a read error of a much larger clone one base away. This chain links TRBV9 with TRBJ1-2; unclear D gene. This CDR3 comprises 13 residues. Per the germline V gene, CDR1 is SGDLS and CDR2 is YYNGEE. The CDR3 sequence: CASSVAFNYGDTF. The CDR3 bases are TGTGCCAGCAGCGTGGCCTTCAACTATGGCGACACCTTC. The full variable domain, with the rest looked up from reference TRBV9 and TRBJ1-2, is DSGVTQTPKHLITATGQRVTLRCSPRSGDLSVYWYQQSLDQGLQFLIQYYNGEERAKGNILERFSAQQFPDLHSELNLSSLELGDSALYFCASSVAFNYGDTFGSGTRLTVV.

In this sample, this clonotype turned up a few times. The V and J genes are TRBV20-1 and TRBJ2-1, with 12 bases aligning to TRBD2. V lost 6 bases to trimming and J lost 9 bases; unmatched junction nucleotides: 9. The CDR3 is 14 residues long. Germline V gives CDR1 DFQATT, CDR2 SNEGSKA (reference sequence). The CDR3 sequence: CSAKLLAGGSEQFF. The CDR3 DNA is TGCAGTGCCAAACTGCTAGCGGGAGGGTCTGAGCAGTTCTTC.

Many counts were recorded for this clonotype. CDR3 in DNA: TGTGCCAGCAGCTTGGCATGGATAAATGAGCAGTTCTTC. It codes for CASSLAWINEQFF. The genes are TRBV11-2 and TRBJ2-1; D unresolved. The CDR3 is 13 amino acids. CDR1 and CDR2 (germline): SGHAT, FQNNGV. The ends were cut back, 3 bases at V and 7 bases at J, with 10 bases in the middle.

J is TRBJ2-4 and V is TRBV19; D not certain. V was trimmed by 3 bases and J by 0 bases, leaving 6 bases between them. CDR1 is LNHDA and CDR2 is SQIVND in the germline V gene (reference sequence). This CDR3 contains 14 residues. CDR3 protein: CASSIQIAKNIQYF. CDR3 DNA: TGTGCCAGTAGTATCCAGATAGCCAAAAACATTCAGTACTTC.

V gene TRBV6-1 combines with J gene TRBJ2-7; D uncertain. CDR1 is MNHNS and CDR2 is SASEGT in the germline V gene. This CDR3 region has 10 residues. V shed 7 bases and J shed 4 bases, with 5 bases lying between them. CDR3 nucleotide sequence: TGTGCCAGCAAAGGGTACGAGCAGTACTTC. It specifies CASKGYEQYF.

In its sample, this clonotype was seen a few times. The chain uses TRBV7-8 and TRBJ2-3; D not certain. Deletions cut 7 bases from V and 2 bases from J, with 10 bases between. Germline CDR1 SGHVS, CDR2 FQNEAQ. The CDR3 loop spans 13 amino acids. This CDR3 reads CASTKDNTDTQYF. The CDR3 DNA is TGTGCCAGCACTAAAGACAACACAGATACGCAGTATTTT.

This clonotype appeared a few times. The rearrangement links TRBV7-6 to TRBJ2-7; 8 positions agree with TRBD1. Germline V gene lookup returns CDR1 SGHVS and CDR2 FNYEAQ. CDR3 length: 14 residues. Trimming at V came to 3 bases and at J to 6 bases, leaving 7 bases not matched to a gene. This CDR3 is CASSFNVQGGEQYF. DNA for the CDR3: TGTGCCAGCAGCTTTAACGTACAGGGGGGCGAGCAGTACTTC.

Concerning this clonotype itself: The missing conserved phenylalanine or tryptophan at the end of this CDR3 makes a read error likely. The chain has TRBV2 and TRBJ2-1, with unresolved D. Trimming cost V 6 bases and J 8 bases, with 11 bases left between them. Germline CDR1 SNHLY, CDR2 FYNNEI. This CDR3 comprises 12 residues. In nucleotides, the CDR3 is TGTGCCAGCAGCCCCCAGAGCTATGAGCAGTTCCTC. The encoded protein is CASSPQSYEQFL.

The rearrangement uses TRBV13 and TRBJ2-3; 7 positions agree with TRBD2. The CDR3 is made up of 16 amino acids. CDR1 is PRHDT, CDR2 FYEKMQ, per germline (reference sequence). The trim removed 4 bases at V and 5 bases at J, leaving 12 bases unmatched. CDR3 protein: CASSSWGGKFGDTQYF. The CDR3, as DNA: TGTGCCAGCAGCTCGTGGGGGGGGAAGTTCGGAGATACGCAGTATTTT.

The chain recombines TRBV7-9 with TRBJ2-1, with a possible D match to TRBD2 (6 bases). The CDR3 runs 16 residues. Trimming took off 1 base at V and 12 bases at J, with 22 bases between the two ends. The germline CDR1 and CDR2 sequences are SEHNR and FQNEAQ (reference sequence). In nucleotides, the CDR3 is TGTGCCAGCAGCTTAGTGGCTGGGGGGTGGTTTCGACGGCAGTTCTTC. Protein product: CASSLVAGGWFRRQFF.

Notes on this clonotype: Since a much larger clone is just one base distant, this may be a read error. The V call is TRBV4-2, the J call TRBJ2-3, with D perhaps assigned TRBD1 or TRBD2 (5 bases each). The CDR3 has 13 residues. The germline CDR1 and CDR2 sequences are LGHNA and YNFKEQ. This CDR3 is CASIQFGGDTQYF. The CDR3 DNA is TGTGCCAGCATCCAATTTGGGGGAGATACGCAGTATTTT.

This clonotype rates as medium-sized. The chain employs TRBV20-1 and TRBJ2-7; D is ambiguous. The CDR3 is made up of 14 amino acids. Trimming left V 1 base short and J 2 bases short, with 12 bases between. CDR1 is DFQATT, CDR2 SNEGSKA, per germline (reference sequence). CDR3 DNA sequence: TGCAGTGCTAGAGGAAATGGCAGTCCCTACGAGCAGTACTTC. Protein: CSARGNGSPYEQYF.

The sample holds one count of this clonotype. A much larger clone lies a single base off, so this may be a read error. The rearrangement joins TRBV5-1 to TRBJ1-3, with D uncertain. V lost 1 base to trimming and J lost 0 bases, with 11 bases between them. Germline values: CDR1 SGHRS, CDR2 YFSETQ. This CDR3 region has 16 residues. DNA for the CDR3: TGCGCCAGCAGCTTGTTTGGTTACACCTCTGGAAACACCATATATTTT. Encoded protein: CASSLFGYTSGNTIYF.

This chain uses TRBV3-1 with TRBJ1-6; a weak D match, TRBD1 (6 bases). Germline V gene sequence: CDR1 LGHDT, CDR2 YNNKEL (reference sequence). The length of the CDR3 is 13 residues. V was pared by 0 bases and J by 9 bases, with 6 bases between. The CDR3 reads CASSQEGGSPLHF. CDR3 DNA sequence: TGTGCCAGCAGCCAAGAAGGGGGTTCACCCCTCCACTTT.

The chain joins TRBV6-6 to TRBJ2-5; 8 bases map to TRBD2. The CDR3 extends over 14 amino acids. Germline-derived CDR1 and CDR2 are MNHNY and SVGAGI (reference sequence). V dropped 8 bases and J dropped 6; count of bases not matched to a gene: 11. The CDR3 sequence: CASHAGSGSQTQYF. DNA for the CDR3: TGTGCCAGCCATGCCGGGAGCGGGAGTCAGACCCAGTACTTC.

In this sample, this clonotype turned up many times. The chain uses TRBV20-1 and TRBJ1-1; D is undetermined. The CDR3 is 12 amino acids. CDR1 is DFQATT and CDR2 is SNEGSKA in the germline V gene (reference sequence). Trimming removed 6 bases at V and 1 base at J, with 9 bases between. Here the CDR3 reads CSAFVGNTEAFF. CDR3 nucleotide sequence: TGCAGTGCCTTTGTTGGGAACACTGAAGCTTTCTTT.